The T cell receptor (beta chain) under discussion was sequenced for a study of blood T cell repertoires in COVID-19. As for the study in general: The samples span acute and convalescent COVID-19 from the United States, Italy and Spain. PBMCs, B-cell-depleted T cells, or T cells provided the cDNA or gDNA that made up the material.

CDR3 length equals 17 residues. CDR1 is MNHEY, CDR2 SMNVEV, per germline (reference sequence). Trimming stripped 3 bases from V and 0 bases from J, with 12 bases between. As handled by the study authors: Counts of nucleated cells, estimated from reference gene primer amplification, were obtained. Data came from immunoSEQ multiplex PCR; TCRdb stores just in-frame clones and leaves some out. The V and J calls and clone size were taken over from that table, and D and trimming were inferred from the DNA. The repertoire includes tens of thousands of clones, 80% to 85% of them detected once, and roughly 3.2% sits in the top ten.

Sequenced: peripheral blood. J is TRBJ1-6 and V is TRBV27; D remains unclear. The receptor's source is a man aged 35 to 55 with acute or convalescent COVID-19. In DNA form, the CDR3 reads TGTGCCAGCAGTTTCTTCGGAAGGAGCTCCTATAATTCACCCCTCCACTTT. Encoded protein: CASSFFGRSSYNSPLHF.